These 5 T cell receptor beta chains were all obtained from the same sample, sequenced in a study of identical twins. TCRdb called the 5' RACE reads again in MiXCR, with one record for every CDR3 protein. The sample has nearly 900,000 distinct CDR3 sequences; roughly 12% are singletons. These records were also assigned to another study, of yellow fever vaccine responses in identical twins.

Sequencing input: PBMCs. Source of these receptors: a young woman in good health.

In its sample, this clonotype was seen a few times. The chain's CDR3 is CASKGSQGYEKLFF. The CDR3 DNA sequence: TGTGCCAGCAAGGGGTCACAGGGGTATGAAAAACTGTTTTTT. The chain couples TRBV12-3 or TRBV12-4 to TRBJ1-4; 7 nucleotides line up with TRBD1. The CDR3 has 14 residues. J lost 6 bases, V lost 7 bases, and 8 bases had no gene match.

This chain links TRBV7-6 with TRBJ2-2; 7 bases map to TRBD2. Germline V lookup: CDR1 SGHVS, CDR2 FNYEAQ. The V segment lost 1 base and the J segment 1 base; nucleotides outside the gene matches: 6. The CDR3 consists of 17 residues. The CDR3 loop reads CASSLESGGGNTGELFF. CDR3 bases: TGTGCCAGCAGCTTAGAATCCGGCGGGGGGAACACCGGGGAGCTGTTTTTT.

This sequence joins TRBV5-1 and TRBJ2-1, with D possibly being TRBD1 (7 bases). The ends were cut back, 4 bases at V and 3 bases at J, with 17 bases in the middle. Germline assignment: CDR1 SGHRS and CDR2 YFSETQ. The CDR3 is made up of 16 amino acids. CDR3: CASSDRGTELYNEQFF. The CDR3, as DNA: TGCGCCAGCAGCGATCGGGGGACAGAACTCTACAATGAGCAGTTCTTC. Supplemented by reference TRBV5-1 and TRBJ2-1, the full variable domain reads KAGVTQTPRYLIKTRGQQVTLSCSPISGHRSVSWYQQTPGQGLQFLFEYFSETQRNKGNFPGRFSGRQFSNSRSEMNVSTLELGDSALYLCASSDRGTELYNEQFFGPGTRLTVL.

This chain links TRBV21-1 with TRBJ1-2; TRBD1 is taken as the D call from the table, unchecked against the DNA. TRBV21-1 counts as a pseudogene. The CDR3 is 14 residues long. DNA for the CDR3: TGTGCCAGCAGCAAAGTTGGGGGAGAGGGTGGCTACACCTTC. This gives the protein CASSKVGGEGGYTF.

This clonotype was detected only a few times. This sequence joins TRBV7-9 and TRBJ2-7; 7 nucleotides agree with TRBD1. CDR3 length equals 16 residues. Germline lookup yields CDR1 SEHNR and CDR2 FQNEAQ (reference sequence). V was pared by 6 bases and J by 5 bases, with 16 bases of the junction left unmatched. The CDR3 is CASSPTGQMGLHEQYF. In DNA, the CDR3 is TGTGCCAGCAGTCCTACGGGACAGATGGGCCTCCACGAGCAGTACTTC.